These 27 T cell receptor beta chains came from one sample sequenced in a study (dated by TCRdb to about 2015). Tregs were isolated as CD4+CD25+CD127-/low cells. Receptor libraries were prepared by 5' RACE. The data were produced on an Illumina MiSeq. The raw public data were reprocessed by TCRdb itself: fastp quality trimming at Q25, MiXCR clonotype calling, in-frame beta chains only. Duplicate CDR3 protein sequences are folded into a single record with the most common DNA and genes. This sample gives about 40,000 distinct CDR3 sequences in total; around a fifth of them show up just once. The top ten clonotypes cover over 3.5% of the sample. Sequencing was done on a sample of Tregs sorted from a lymph node. All receptors derive from a female donor with breast cancer.

At least ten counts were recorded for this clonotype. The CDR3 reads CASSLMLAGYNEQFF. CDR3 bases: TGTGCCAGCAGCTTAATGCTAGCGGGATACAATGAGCAGTTCTTC. The J gene is TRBJ2-1, the V gene TRBV7-6, with 9 positions matching TRBD2. Germline V gene sequence: CDR1 SGHVS, CDR2 FNYEAQ. The CDR3 has 15 amino acids. The V gene end was trimmed by 2 bases and the J gene end by 4 bases; junction bases not matched to a gene: 3.

This clonotype was counted only a few times. The V gene is TRBV20-1, the J gene TRBJ2-7; 13 positions agree with TRBD2. CDR3 length: 15 amino acids. The V gene's germline CDR1 is DFQATT and CDR2 SNEGSKA (reference sequence). J gave up 4 bases and V 0 bases, and 3 bases lay outside the gene matches. The CDR3 here is CSARDRTSGSYEQYF. The CDR3 bases are TGCAGTGCTAGAGATCGGACTAGCGGGAGTTACGAGCAGTACTTC.

This clonotype came up a few times. One end of the junction fails to match germline, which may point to a read error. The V and J genes are TRBV7-8 and TRBJ1-4; no definite D call. Germline assignment: CDR1 SGHVS and CDR2 FQNEAQ. The CDR3 has 15 amino acids. This chain's CDR3 is CASNLEVAGGEKLFF. As DNA, the CDR3 is TGTGCCAGCAACTTAGAGGTGGCCGGCGGGGAAAAACTGTTTTTT.

The chain links TRBV5-1 to TRBJ1-2; the D gene is possibly TRBD1 (6 bases). This CDR3 region has 14 residues. Germline V CDR1 and CDR2: SGHRS, YFSETQ. V shed 3 bases and J shed 1 base, with 10 bases lying between them. CDR3 bases: TGCGCCAGCAGCTGGACGGACAGTAACTATGGCTACACCTTC. Protein product: CASSWTDSNYGYTF. The full variable domain, with the rest looked up from reference TRBV5-1 and TRBJ1-2, is KAGVTQTPRYLIKTRGQQVTLSCSPISGHRSVSWYQQTPGQGLQFLFEYFSETQRNKGNFPGRFSGRQFSNSRSEMNVSTLELGDSALYLCASSWTDSNYGYTFGSGTRLTVV.

The chain couples TRBV4-3 to TRBJ1-1, with D tentatively TRBD1 (5 bases). The CDR3 is 16 residues long. Deletions cut 2 bases from V and 1 base from J, with 14 bases between. Germline lookup yields CDR1 LGHNA and CDR2 YSLEER. CDR3 in DNA: TGCGCCAGCAGCCAATTCAATCCAACAGGGAACACTGAAGCTTTCTTT. This codes for CASSQFNPTGNTEAFF.

The rearrangement joins TRBV28 to TRBJ2-7, with a weak D call TRBD2 (5 bases). The CDR3 covers 12 residues. V gave up 5 bases and J gave up 7 bases, with 12 bases separating them. Germline CDR1 and CDR2: MDHEN and SYDVKM. The CDR3 is CASSPNAGEQYF. Written as DNA, the CDR3 is TGTGCCAGCAGTCCCAATGCGGGTGAGCAGTACTTC. The whole variable domain, filled in from reference TRBV28 and TRBJ2-7, reads DVKVTQSSRYLVKRTGEKVFLECVQDMDHENMFWYRQDPGLGLRLIYFSYDVKMKEKGDIPEGYSVSREKKERFSLILESASTNQTSMYLCASSPNAGEQYFGPGTRLTVT.

Turning to this clonotype: A read error is possible here, since a much larger clone lies one base away. This rearrangement joins TRBV4-1 to TRBJ1-2; no reliable D call. In germline, CDR1 is MGHRA, CDR2 YSYEKL. The CDR3 contains 16 residues. The ends were cut back, 8 bases at V and 0 bases at J, with 19 bases in the middle. CDR3 sequence reads: CASGPGIGRTNYGYTF. CDR3 nucleotides: TGCGCCAGCGGCCCAGGAATCGGCAGAACTAACTATGGCTACACCTTC.

This clonotype was observed a few times. A much larger clone differs from this one at a single base, so this may be a read error. The missing conserved phenylalanine or tryptophan at the end of this CDR3 makes a read error likely. V gene TRBV6-5 combines with J gene TRBJ2-2; D perhaps matches TRBD1 (6 bases). Trimming removed 6 bases from V and 8 bases from J, with 13 bases in between. CDR3 size: 13 residues. The germline V gene encodes CDR1 MNHEY and CDR2 SVGAGI. CDR3 amino acids: CASSLQGRGELFY. CDR3 coding DNA: TGTGCCAGCAGCCTCCAGGGGCGGGGGGAGCTGTTTTAT.

Comments on this clonotype: This may stem from a read error, because a much larger clone lies one nucleotide away. The rearrangement uses TRBV6-1 and TRBJ1-4; 8 bases map to TRBD1. CDR3 length equals 11 residues. Trimming cost V 8 bases and J 15 bases; bases outside gene matches: 8. Germline V CDR1 and CDR2: MNHNS, SASEGT. The CDR3 here is CASGDRGLVFF. CDR3 bases: TGTGCCAGCGGAGACAGGGGCTTGGTGTTTTTT.

The chain links TRBV5-6 to TRBJ2-1, with 7 bases aligning to TRBD1. V was clipped by 2 bases and J by 2 bases; unmatched bases: 4. Germline V gives CDR1 SGHDT, CDR2 YYEEEE. The CDR3 sequence is 15 residues long. In DNA form, the CDR3 reads TGTGCCAGCAGCTTTGGGGACAGCCCCTACAATGAGCAGTTCTTC. Its translation is CASSFGDSPYNEQFF.

The rearrangement links TRBV6-2 or TRBV6-3 to TRBJ1-1; TRBD1 is a possible D gene (5 bases). CDR1 is MNHEY, CDR2 SVGEGT, per germline. V was trimmed by 5 bases and J by 5 bases, leaving 15 bases between them. This CDR3 is 14 amino acids long. The CDR3 DNA reads TGTGCCAGCAGTGGGGGGGGAAGGATAACTGAAGCTTTCTTT. This codes for CASSGGGRITEAFF.

This clonotype was picked up a small number of times. V and J are TRBV7-3 and TRBJ2-2; 8 nucleotides line up with TRBD1. There are 14 residues in the CDR3. Per the germline V gene, CDR1 is SGHTA and CDR2 is FQGTGA. Trimming cost V 5 bases and J 5 bases; bases outside gene matches: 4. The CDR3 nucleotides read TGTGCCAGCAGCCCAGGGGGCTCGACCGGGGAGCTGTTTTTT. It specifies CASSPGGSTGELFF.

The chain joins TRBV10-3 to TRBJ1-1; TRBD1 is a possible D gene (5 bases). Trimming removed 2 bases at V and 1 base at J, with 11 bases between. Germline V gene lookup returns CDR1 ENHRY and CDR2 SYGVKD. CDR3 size: 15 residues. CDR3 sequence (DNA): TGTGCCATCAGTGAGACCGGACATCAGAACACTGAAGCTTTCTTT. Amino acids: CAISETGHQNTEAFF.

The sample holds many counts of this clonotype. CDR3 nucleotide sequence: TGCGCCAGCAGCTTGGGGGACAGGAGCTGGAATGAGCAGTTCTTC. Translating gives CASSLGDRSWNEQFF. The chain carries TRBV5-1 and TRBJ2-1, with TRBD1 matching over 8 bases. Trimming removed 0 bases from V and 7 bases from J; junction bases left unmatched: 6. Germline V gene lookup returns CDR1 SGHRS and CDR2 YFSETQ. The CDR3 runs to 15 residues. Full variable domain (rest looked up from reference TRBV5-1 and TRBJ2-1): KAGVTQTPRYLIKTRGQQVTLSCSPISGHRSVSWYQQTPGQGLQFLFEYFSETQRNKGNFPGRFSGRQFSNSRSEMNVSTLELGDSALYLCASSLGDRSWNEQFFGPGTRLTVL.

The table lists this clonotype with a few counts. The CDR3 DNA reads as TGTGCCAGCAGCGGCCCACTTTACGAGCAGTACTTC. It translates to CASSGPLYEQYF. The chain links TRBV7-9 to TRBJ2-7; unclear D gene. Trimming took 5 bases from V and 4 from J, leaving 9 bases between them. From germline, CDR1 is SEHNR and CDR2 FQNEAQ (reference sequence). The CDR3 is made up of 12 amino acids.

J is TRBJ2-1 and V is TRBV20-1; 9 bases fit TRBD2. In germline, CDR1 is DFQATT, CDR2 SNEGSKA (reference sequence). Trimming took 0 bases from V and 12 from J; bases not matched to a gene: 9. The length of the CDR3 is 14 residues. The DNA for the CDR3 is TGCAGTGCTAGAGATTGGCGGGAGGGCCGCAGGCAGTTCTTC. Amino acids: CSARDWREGRRQFF.

This clonotype was counted between two and nine times. Here the CDR3 reads CSVKEGGGGEQFF. CDR3 coding DNA: TGCAGTGTAAAGGAGGGAGGGGGGGGTGAGCAGTTCTTC. The chain carries TRBV20-1 and TRBJ2-1, with a possible D match to TRBD2 (7 bases). The germline V gene has CDR1 DFQATT and CDR2 SNEGSKA (reference sequence). Trimming cost V 7 bases and J 9 bases, with 19 bases left between them. The CDR3 has 13 residues.

Details on this clonotype: A read error may be the cause here, since a much bigger clone is one base away. The chain joins TRBV9 to TRBJ1-2; D gene ambiguous. Germline CDR1 reads SGDLS; CDR2 reads YYNGEE. CDR3 length equals 12 residues. Trimming pared 10 bases from V and 7 bases from J, leaving 17 bases between. The CDR3 protein is CACGMGAAGYTF. The CDR3 DNA sequence: TGTGCCTGCGGCATGGGTGCCGCTGGCTACACCTTC.

This clonotype appeared a few times. The CDR3 region is CAWTLGQGANTQYF. DNA for the CDR3: TGTGCCTGGACTTTGGGACAGGGGGCAAATACGCAGTATTTT. V and J are TRBV30 and TRBJ2-3; 12 nucleotides agree with TRBD1. Germline values: CDR1 GTSNPN, CDR2 SVGIG (reference sequence). This CDR3 spans 14 amino acids. J lost 7 bases, V lost 4 bases, and 6 bases had no gene match.

This clonotype showed up just a few times. CDR3 in amino acids: CASSEIGTPPYNEQFF. In DNA form, the CDR3 reads TGTGCCAGCAGCGAGATTGGGACGCCCCCTTACAATGAGCAGTTCTTC. The genes are TRBV6-1 and TRBJ2-1, with D perhaps being TRBD1 or TRBD2 (5 bases each). Trimming removed 6 bases at V and 4 bases at J, with 19 bases between. The CDR3 is 16 residues long. Germline loops: CDR1 MNHNS, CDR2 SASEGT.

Note on this clonotype: The conserved final phenylalanine or tryptophan is absent from the CDR3, which likely points to a read error. The gene calls are TRBV2 and TRBJ1-2, with unresolved D. Deletions cut 1 base from V and 6 bases from J, with 6 bases between. The germline V gene encodes CDR1 SNHLY and CDR2 FYNNEI. The CDR3 has 12 residues. CDR3 sequence (DNA): TGTGCCAGCAGTGAAGGCCCTCATGGCTACACCCTC. It is translated as CASSEGPHGYTL.

At least ten counts were recorded for this clonotype. This sequence joins TRBV29-1 and TRBJ1-2; 11 nucleotides match TRBD1. CDR3 length equals 15 residues. CDR1 is SQVTM and CDR2 is ANQGSEA in the germline V gene. V lost 4 bases and J lost 5; bases outside the gene matches: 9. CDR3 in amino acids: CSVVLKGTGGYGYTF. In DNA form, the CDR3 reads TGCAGCGTTGTCCTTAAAGGGACAGGGGGGTATGGCTACACCTTC.

The chain couples TRBV19 to TRBJ1-5; 9 bases agree with TRBD1. The CDR3 consists of 14 residues. CDR1 and CDR2 from the germline V gene are LNHDA and SQIVND (reference sequence). The V gene end was trimmed by 5 bases and the J gene end by 5 bases; junction bases not matched to a gene: 4. As DNA, the CDR3 is TGTGCCAGTAGTGTGGGACAGGGTGATCAGCCCCAGCATTTT. Its translation: CASSVGQGDQPQHF.

This clonotype was seen a single time. A junction boundary mismatches the germline segment, possibly from a read error. This chain links TRBV12-3 or TRBV12-4 with TRBJ2-7; TRBD2 matches 9 bases. The CDR3 spans 15 residues. CDR3 nucleotides: TGTGCCGGCAGTTCCGGTCGTCTAGCGGGGCTCGAGCAGTACTTC. Translating gives CAGSSGRLAGLEQYF.

This clonotype was seen many times. J is TRBJ1-1 and V is TRBV5-4; D is ambiguous. Deletions cut 2 bases from V and 1 base from J, with 9 bases between. Germline V CDR1 and CDR2: SGHNT, YYREEE (reference sequence). CDR3 length: 14 residues. For the CDR3, the DNA is TGTGCCAGCAGCTTTTTTTTGGGGAACACTGAAGCTTTCTTT. It encodes CASSFFLGNTEAFF.

CDR3 bases: TGTGCCAGCAGTCTACCCTGTACAGATACGCAGTATTTT. Translated: CASSLPCTDTQYF. The chain joins TRBV6-4 to TRBJ2-3; D remains unclear. Germline-derived CDR1 and CDR2 are MRHNA and SNTAGT. V shed 5 bases and J shed 3 bases, with 9 bases lying between them. This CDR3 contains 13 residues.

Here the CDR3 reads CASSSGRADGELFF. The CDR3, as DNA: TGTGCCAGCAGCAGCGGGAGGGCCGACGGGGAGCTGTTTTTT. The rearrangement joins TRBV7-3 to TRBJ2-2, with TRBD2 matching 10 bases. CDR1 is SGHTA, CDR2 FQGTGA, per germline. The CDR3 sequence is 14 residues long. Losses at the gene ends were 5 bases for V and 7 bases for J; bases not matched to a gene: 4.